Presented here are 29 T cell receptor beta chains from one specimen sequenced in a study of blood T cell repertoires in COVID-19. Measured with immunoSEQ multiplex PCR; TCRdb has only the in-frame clones, and not every one. The table includes 130,000 or so clones, 84% detected once. The source material was peripheral blood. These receptors were obtained from a human donor in a cohort sampled during active COVID-19.

The gene calls are TRBV6-5 and TRBJ2-1; 7 bases agree with TRBD1. In germline, CDR1 is MNHEY, CDR2 SVGAGI. CDR3 length: 14 amino acids. Germline trimming cut 5 bases from V and 4 bases from J; bases unmatched to any gene: 5. The chain's CDR3 is CASSRGQPYNEQFF. The DNA of the CDR3 is TGTGCCAGCAGTAGGGGACAGCCTTACAATGAGCAGTTCTTC.

V usage is TRBV7-9 and J usage is TRBJ2-6, with a possible D match to TRBD1 (6 bases). The CDR3 contains 15 residues. V lost 5 bases and J lost 2, with 10 bases in between. CDR1 and CDR2 (germline): SEHNR, FQNEAQ (reference sequence). In DNA form, the CDR3 reads TGTGCCAGCAGCGAGGCAGGGGCTGGGGCCAACGTCCTGACTTTC. This translates into CASSEAGAGANVLTF.

This clone has only a few counts. This rearrangement joins TRBV4-1 to TRBJ1-1; D unclear. The germline CDR1 and CDR2 sequences are MGHRA and YSYEKL. The ends were cut back, 1 base at V and 6 bases at J, with 6 bases in the middle. This CDR3 has 12 amino acids. The CDR3 sequence is CASSQGRAEAFF. The CDR3 DNA follows: TGCGCCAGCAGCCAAGGCCGGGCTGAAGCTTTCTTT.

The V call is TRBV7-9, the J call TRBJ2-3; 7 positions agree with TRBD1. The ends lost 10 bases at V and 0 bases at J; junction bases unmatched: 7. The CDR3 is 14 residues long. In germline, CDR1 is SEHNR, CDR2 FQNEAQ (reference sequence). The DNA for the CDR3 is TGTGCCACCCGCACAGGGGTCAGCACAGATACGCAGTATTTT. Encoded protein: CATRTGVSTDTQYF.

The chain recombines TRBV27 with TRBJ1-3; D call uncertain. The CDR3 runs 16 residues. The germline V gene has CDR1 MNHEY and CDR2 SMNVEV (reference sequence). The V and J ends lost 4 bases and 2 bases respectively, with 15 bases between them. The CDR3 sequence: CASSYRYQTPGNTIYF. CDR3 bases: TGTGCCAGCAGTTACCGCTACCAAACCCCTGGAAACACCATATATTTT.

The chain joins TRBV9 to TRBJ1-5, with 10 bases lining up with TRBD1. With V trimmed by 3 bases and J by 2 bases, 5 bases remained unmatched. CDR1 is SGDLS, CDR2 YYNGEE, per germline. This CDR3 is 16 amino acids long. For the CDR3, the DNA is TGTGCCAGCAGCGGCGGGACAGGGGTCGGCAATCAGCCCCAGCATTTT. It encodes CASSGGTGVGNQPQHF.

The CDR3 DNA follows: TGTGCCAGCAGTTTATCGATCGGACAGGGATCCCACGAGCAGTACTTC. Its protein is CASSLSIGQGSHEQYF. The chain combines TRBV27 with TRBJ2-7, with 8 bases aligning to TRBD1. The J segment lost 5 bases and the V segment lost 0 bases, leaving 9 bases of the junction unmatched. Germline V gene data show CDR1 as MNHEY and CDR2 as SMNVEV (reference sequence). The CDR3 length is 16 residues.

The V and J genes are TRBV3-1 (or the pseudogene TRBV3-2) and TRBJ1-4; weak D call: TRBD1 (6 bases). V was clipped by 1 base and J by 8 bases, with 17 bases between them. Germline CDR1 reads LGHDT; CDR2 reads YNNKEL (reference sequence). This CDR3 comprises 16 residues. This chain's CDR3 is CASSQGGGAPGEKLFF. In DNA, the CDR3 is TGTGCCAGCAGCCAAGGCGGGGGGGCGCCCGGAGAAAAACTGTTTTTT.

The chain links TRBV7-9 to TRBJ2-7, with 9 bases lining up with TRBD2. Per the germline V gene, CDR1 is SEHNR and CDR2 is FQNEAQ (reference sequence). The CDR3 is 14 residues long. V trimming: 5 bases; J trimming: 3 bases; junction bases outside the gene matches: 5. CDR3 sequence (DNA): TGTGCCAGCAGCATTAGCGGGGGCCGCTACGAGCAGTACTTC. This codes for CASSISGGRYEQYF.

The chain has TRBV5-6 and TRBJ2-6; D is uncertain. The CDR3 is made up of 15 amino acids. Per the germline V gene, CDR1 is SGHDT and CDR2 is YYEEEE. V lost 4 bases and J 2 bases, leaving 10 bases between the germline ends. CDR3 nucleotides: TGTGCCAGCAGCCATACTCCCCCTGGGGCCAACGTCCTGACTTTC. Translation gives CASSHTPPGANVLTF.

CDR3 protein: CASSSRQGKIGGYTF. CDR3 DNA: TGTGCCAGCAGCAGCCGACAGGGGAAGATTGGCGGCTACACCTTC. The chain links TRBV14 to TRBJ1-2; TRBD1 aligns across 8 bases. The germline gives CDR1 SGHDN, CDR2 FVKESK. The V and J ends lost 5 bases and 8 bases, in that order; junction bases with no gene match: 13. The CDR3 totals 15 residues.

This clone showed up just a few times. The chain joins TRBV12-3 or TRBV12-4 to TRBJ1-2; D is possibly TRBD1 (6 bases). The V gene lost 7 bases and the J gene lost 7 bases, with 10 bases spanning the gap. The CDR3 is 11 residues long. CDR3 in amino acids: CASKRGGGYTF. CDR3 in DNA: TGTGCCAGCAAGAGAGGGGGTGGCTACACCTTC.

This clone was seen a few times. The chain couples TRBV7-9 to TRBJ2-2; D possibly corresponds to TRBD2 (6 bases). Germline V gene data show CDR1 as SEHNR and CDR2 as FQNEAQ (reference sequence). The V end lost 0 bases, the J end lost 5 bases, and 10 bases lay between the germline ends. CDR3 size: 15 residues. CDR3 nucleotide sequence: TGTGCCAGCAGCTTAGCGGGGGGTCCGACCGGGGAGCTGTTTTTT. Translation gives CASSLAGGPTGELFF.

About this clone: One junction end disagrees with the germline gene, perhaps due to a read error. The chain employs TRBV6-1 and TRBJ1-2; 7 bases fit TRBD1. This CDR3 is 14 amino acids long. Germline V gives CDR1 MNHNS, CDR2 SASEGT. The CDR3 nucleotides read TGTGCCAGCATTGAAATCGGGACAGAAGTTGGCTACACCTTC. As protein: CASIEIGTEVGYTF.

As DNA, the CDR3 is TGTGCCAGCAGCGTAGATTATGGGGCTATGGGGGAAAAACTGTTTTTT. Translating gives CASSVDYGAMGEKLFF. J is TRBJ1-4 and V is TRBV9, with D perhaps TRBD1 (5 bases). The CDR3 sequence is 16 residues long. Germline CDR1 is SGDLS and CDR2 is YYNGEE. V gave up 0 bases and J gave up 8 bases, with 17 bases separating them. The variable domain in full, with the rest retrieved from reference TRBV9 and TRBJ1-4, is DSGVTQTPKHLITATGQRVTLRCSPRSGDLSVYWYQQSLDQGLQFLIQYYNGEERAKGNILERFSAQQFPDLHSELNLSSLELGDSALYFCASSVDYGAMGEKLFFGSGTQLSVL.

The rearrangement joins TRBV20-1 to TRBJ1-5; TRBD1 matches at 10 bases. V gave up 3 bases and J gave up 5 bases; unmatched junction bases: 4. Germline assignment: CDR1 DFQATT and CDR2 SNEGSKA (reference sequence). The CDR3 totals 14 residues. Here the CDR3 reads CSASPGTGDQPQHF. CDR3 bases: TGCAGTGCTAGTCCTGGGACAGGGGATCAGCCCCAGCATTTT.

The chain uses TRBV5-1 and TRBJ1-2, with TRBD1 matching over 7 bases. J was trimmed by 2 bases and V by 3 bases; bases with no gene match: 7. This CDR3 spans 15 amino acids. Germline V gene sequence: CDR1 SGHRS, CDR2 YFSETQ. CDR3 nucleotides: TGCGCCAGCAGCTCCTACAGGGGAAGCAACTATGGCTACACCTTC. This translates into CASSSYRGSNYGYTF.

J is TRBJ2-1 and V is TRBV5-5; 7 bases line up with TRBD2. Germline values: CDR1 SGHKS, CDR2 YYEKEE (reference sequence). CDR3 length: 17 residues. The junction had 14 bases not matched to a gene; V was cut back by 8 bases and J by 0 bases. CDR3 amino acids: CASVYGGSSSSYNEQFF. The CDR3 nucleotides are TGTGCCAGTGTATACGGGGGGTCCTCTAGCTCCTACAATGAGCAGTTCTTC.

This clone was seen just once. The chain employs TRBV24-1 and TRBJ2-2; D possibly corresponds to TRBD1 (7 bases). From germline, CDR1 is KGHDR and CDR2 SFDVKD. Deletions cut 4 bases from V and 1 base from J, with 12 bases between. This CDR3 contains 16 residues. DNA for the CDR3: TGTGCCACCAGTGAGGGGAGGACAGGGAACACCGGGGAGCTGTTTTTT. This codes for CATSEGRTGNTGELFF.

The chain recombines TRBV4-1 with TRBJ1-2; 10 nucleotides align to TRBD1. This CDR3 region has 16 residues. Losses at the gene ends were 4 bases for V and 3 bases for J; bases not matched to a gene: 8. CDR1 and CDR2 (germline): MGHRA, YSYEKL. The CDR3, as DNA: TGCGCCAGCAGCCCCGTTGCCGGGACAGGGGACTATGGCTACACCTTC. It translates to CASSPVAGTGDYGYTF.

This chain uses TRBV11-3 with TRBJ2-3; 13 positions agree with TRBD2. The CDR3 covers 17 residues. Per germline, CDR1 SGHNT and CDR2 YENEEA. V gave up 1 base and J gave up 11 bases; unmatched junction bases: 12. This CDR3 reads CASSLVTSGGPFGLQYF. DNA for the CDR3: TGTGCCAGCAGCTTAGTGACTAGCGGGGGGCCATTCGGGTTGCAGTATTTT. The full variable domain, with the rest looked up from reference TRBV11-3 and TRBJ2-3, is EAGVVQSPRYKIIEKKQPVAFWCNPISGHNTLYWYLQNLGQGPELLIRYENEEAVDDSQLPKDRFSAERLKGVDSTLKIQPAELGDSAVYLCASSLVTSGGPFGLQYFGPGTRLTVL.

This chain joins TRBV7-9 and TRBJ2-3; 7 bases align to TRBD1. The CDR3 spans 19 residues. Germline V gives CDR1 SEHNR, CDR2 FQNEAQ (reference sequence). Trimming removed 0 bases from V and 0 bases from J; junction bases left unmatched: 12. The CDR3 protein is CASSLARTGGVPSTDTQYF. The DNA for the CDR3 is TGTGCCAGCAGCTTAGCTAGGACAGGAGGTGTTCCTAGCACAGATACGCAGTATTTT.

The V and J genes are TRBV5-1 and TRBJ2-2; 11 nucleotides match TRBD2. This CDR3 spans 16 amino acids. The J segment lost 1 base and the V segment lost 2 bases, leaving 1 base of the junction unmatched. CDR1 and CDR2 from the germline V gene are SGHRS and YFSETQ. CDR3 amino acids: CASSFLAGGNTGELFF. The CDR3 coding sequence is TGCGCCAGCAGCTTCCTAGCGGGGGGGAACACCGGGGAGCTGTTTTTT.

The chain has TRBV10-3 and TRBJ1-4, with D possibly matching TRBD1 (5 bases). CDR1 and CDR2 from the germline V gene are ENHRY and SYGVKD. Trimming took off 4 bases at V and 4 bases at J, with 16 bases between the two ends. The CDR3 contains 16 residues. In DNA, the CDR3 is TGTGCCATCAGTGCCTCGCGGGGAGGGGTTAATGAAAAACTGTTTTTT. Amino acids: CAISASRGGVNEKLFF.

The chain recombines TRBV3-1 (or the pseudogene TRBV3-2) with TRBJ2-5; 16 bases align to TRBD2. CDR3 length: 19 residues. The V gene end was trimmed by 2 bases and the J gene end by 1 base; junction bases not matched to a gene: 7. Germline V lookup: CDR1 LGHDT, CDR2 YNNKEL (reference sequence). In DNA, the CDR3 is TGTGCCAGCAGCCAACCCGGGACTAGCGGGGGGGTCCTCCAAGAGACCCAGTACTTC. Its translation: CASSQPGTSGGVLQETQYF.

The CDR3 bases are TGTGCCAGTAGTATGGAGGACTTTTCCGAGCAGTACTTC. Translated, it gives CASSMEDFSEQYF. This rearrangement joins TRBV19 to TRBJ2-7; D perhaps matches TRBD2 (5 bases). CDR3 length: 13 amino acids. CDR1 is LNHDA, CDR2 SQIVND, per germline (reference sequence). V was trimmed by 3 bases and J by 6 bases, leaving 12 bases between them.

This clone appeared a few times. V is TRBV11-3 and J is TRBJ2-1; no firm D call. There are 13 residues in the CDR3. Germline V gene data show CDR1 as SGHNT and CDR2 as YENEEA. Between the trimmed V and J ends, which lost 2 bases and 3 bases, there was a span of 5 bases. The CDR3 bases are TGTGCCAGCAGCTTAAACAGCTACAATGAGCAGTTCTTC. Protein sequence: CASSLNSYNEQFF.

This chain links TRBV6-1 with TRBJ1-2, with unresolved D. The V gene lost 0 bases and the J gene lost 0 bases, with 8 bases spanning the gap. The CDR3 consists of 15 residues. Looked up from germline, CDR1 is MNHNS and CDR2 is SASEGT. CDR3 sequence reads: CASSEAGDPNYGYTF. The CDR3 DNA sequence: TGTGCCAGCAGTGAAGCGGGCGACCCTAACTATGGCTACACCTTC.

The V call is TRBV6-5, the J call TRBJ2-1; no clear D gene. CDR1 is MNHEY, CDR2 SVGAGI, per germline. V lost 5 bases, J lost 5 bases, and 13 bases lay in between. The CDR3 sequence is 14 residues long. The CDR3 bases are TGTGCCAGCAGTCCCCCCAGCGAGAACAATGAGCAGTTCTTC. Protein sequence: CASSPPSENNEQFF.